Shown below are 26 T cell receptor beta chains from a single sample sequenced in a study of blood T cell repertoires in COVID-19. Here immunoSEQ multiplex PCR was the method, and the copy in TCRdb shows in-frame clones only, minus some. The table has roughly 100,000 clones, around 87% seen once. The sequencing input was peripheral blood. The receptors here all came from a man in his forties or fifties with acute or convalescent COVID-19.

This clone occurred once. The J gene is TRBJ2-1, the V gene TRBV15; the D gene is possibly TRBD2 (6 bases). Germline V gives CDR1 LNHNV, CDR2 YYDKDF (reference sequence). The length of the CDR3 is 16 residues. Trimming removed 1 base at V and 8 bases at J, with 18 bases between. CDR3: CATSRGQSGSWDEQFF. For the CDR3, the DNA is TGTGCCACCAGCAGAGGACAGAGCGGGTCCTGGGATGAGCAGTTCTTC.

The genes are TRBV11-2 and TRBJ2-3; TRBD2 matches at 11 bases. V lost 1 base to trimming and J lost 14 bases; unmatched junction nucleotides: 8. The CDR3 sequence is 14 residues long. Germline V gives CDR1 SGHAT, CDR2 FQNNGV. CDR3 residues: CASSLASGLAGSYF. In DNA form, the CDR3 reads TGTGCCAGCAGCTTAGCCTCAGGACTAGCGGGCTCGTATTTT. Based on the CDR3 plus reference TRBV11-2 and TRBJ2-3, the full variable domain is EAGVAQSPRYKIIEKRQSVAFWCNPISGHATLYWYQQILGQGPKLLIQFQNNGVVDDSQLPKDRFSAERLKGVDSTLKIQPAKLEDSAVYLCASSLASGLAGSYFGPGTRLTVL.

The rearrangement uses TRBV2 and TRBJ2-2, with 10 positions matching TRBD2. The germline gives CDR1 SNHLY, CDR2 FYNNEI. V lost 4 bases and J lost 5; bases outside the gene matches: 4. The CDR3 is 15 amino acids. The CDR3 bases are TGTGCCAGCAGTGCTAGCGGGAGCCGGACCGGGGAGCTGTTTTTT. Amino acid sequence: CASSASGSRTGELFF. Full variable domain (outside the CDR3, taken from reference TRBV2 and TRBJ2-2): EPEVTQTPSHQVTQMGQEVILRCVPISNHLYFYWYRQILGQKVEFLVSFYNNEISEKSEIFDDQFSVERPDGSNFTLKIRSTKLEDSAMYFCASSASGSRTGELFFGEGSRLTVL.

The chain employs TRBV30 and TRBJ1-4, with TRBD1 identical over 7 bases. V shed 3 bases and J 5 bases; nucleotides not matched to a gene: 6. CDR3 length: 14 amino acids. CDR1 and CDR2 (germline): GTSNPN, SVGIG (reference sequence). The CDR3 nucleotides read TGTGCCTGGAGGACAGGGACAGCCAATGAAAAACTGTTTTTT. It codes for CAWRTGTANEKLFF.

For the CDR3, the DNA is TGCGCCAGCAGCTTGGGACTAGTAAGCGAGCAGTACTTC. As protein: CASSLGLVSEQYF. The chain links TRBV5-1 to TRBJ2-7; TRBD2 is a possible D gene (6 bases). The CDR3 sequence is 13 residues long. Trimming removed 0 bases from V and 6 bases from J, with 10 bases in between. Germline CDR1 is SGHRS and CDR2 is YFSETQ.

The chain links TRBV25-1 to TRBJ1-1; 7 positions match TRBD1. The germline V gene has CDR1 MGHDK and CDR2 SYGVNS. Unmatched junction bases numbered 1, after V lost 6 bases and J lost 6 bases. The CDR3 is 11 residues long. The CDR3 protein is CASRDRSEAFF. The CDR3 DNA reads TGTGCCAGCAGGGACAGGTCTGAAGCTTTCTTT.

The CDR3, as DNA: TGTGCCAGCAGCCACTCCACGGGGGGGAATGAGCAGTTCTTC. This sequence encodes CASSHSTGGNEQFF. The chain is built from TRBV3-1 (or the pseudogene TRBV3-2) and TRBJ2-1, with 8 bases aligning to TRBD2. The CDR3 spans 14 residues. CDR1 is LGHDT, CDR2 YNNKEL, per germline (reference sequence). The V segment lost 3 bases and the J segment 7 bases; nucleotides outside the gene matches: 5.

The rearrangement joins TRBV18 to TRBJ2-1; D not certain. The CDR3 has 12 residues. Germline loops: CDR1 KGHSH, CDR2 LQKENI. The V end lost 5 bases, the J end lost 8 bases, and 10 bases lay between the germline ends. The CDR3 spells CASSFGLDEQFF. The CDR3 nucleotides are TGTGCCAGCTCATTCGGGTTGGATGAGCAGTTCTTC. The full variable domain, completed using reference TRBV18 and TRBJ2-1, is NAGVMQNPRHLVRRRGQEARLRCSPMKGHSHVYWYRQLPEEGLKFMVYLQKENIIDESGMPKERFSAEFPKEGPSILRIQQVVRGDSAAYFCASSFGLDEQFFGPGTRLTVL.

The sample holds one count of this clone. The genes are TRBV12-3 or TRBV12-4 and TRBJ2-1; D is undetermined. The CDR3 is 13 amino acids. V lost 3 bases to trimming and J lost 5 bases, with 8 bases between them. CDR3 protein: CASSFVADNEQFF. The CDR3 nucleotides are TGTGCCAGCAGTTTCGTAGCTGACAATGAGCAGTTCTTC.

In its sample, this clone was seen a few times. The chain combines TRBV19 with TRBJ1-5, with D possibly TRBD1 on 6 matching bases. Trimming pared 1 base from V and 7 bases from J, leaving 14 bases between. CDR3 length: 15 amino acids. The germline CDR1 and CDR2 sequences are LNHDA and SQIVND (reference sequence). CDR3 region: CASSIGLGRGQPQHF. The CDR3 DNA is TGTGCCAGTAGTATAGGACTCGGGAGGGGGCAGCCCCAGCATTTT.

This clone was seen only a few times. The chain combines TRBV2 with TRBJ1-5; TRBD1 matches at 8 bases. V shed 5 bases and J 5 bases; nucleotides not matched to a gene: 8. Germline CDR1 reads SNHLY; CDR2 reads FYNNEI. This CDR3 is built from 15 residues. DNA for the CDR3: TGTGCCAGCAGTCGCCAGACAGGGGAATATCAGCCCCAGCATTTT. It specifies CASSRQTGEYQPQHF.

This clone was picked up a small number of times. The chain couples TRBV19 to TRBJ1-1; D unresolved. The CDR3 has 14 residues. Trimming removed 7 bases at V and 4 bases at J, with 16 bases between. Germline V gene lookup returns CDR1 LNHDA and CDR2 SQIVND (reference sequence). The DNA of the CDR3 is TGTGCCAGTATAAGAGGCTCCACATTCACTGAAGCTTTCTTT. Encoded protein: CASIRGSTFTEAFF.

The V and J genes are TRBV7-9 and TRBJ2-7, with 9 bases identical to TRBD1. The CDR3 length is 14 residues. Germline loops: CDR1 SEHNR, CDR2 FQNEAQ (reference sequence). The V and J ends lost 7 bases and 6 bases, in that order; junction bases with no gene match: 10. Written as DNA, the CDR3 is TGTGCCAGCAAACCGAGGACAGGGGTTTCCGAGCAGTACTTC. Its protein is CASKPRTGVSEQYF. Looking up the rest from reference TRBV7-9 and TRBJ2-7 gives the full variable domain: DTGVSQNPRHKITKRGQNVTFRCDPISEHNRLYWYRQTLGQGPEFLTYFQNEAQLEKSRLLSDRFSAERPKGSFSTLEIQRTEQGDSAMYLCASKPRTGVSEQYFGPGTRLTVT.

The chain has TRBV5-4 and TRBJ2-6; D gene uncertain. V lost 6 bases, J lost 2 bases, and 12 bases lay in between. There are 15 residues in the CDR3. CDR1 SGHNT and CDR2 YYREEE come from the germline V gene (reference sequence). This chain's CDR3 is CASTPSLAGANVLTF. The CDR3 bases are TGTGCCAGCACCCCCTCCCTCGCTGGGGCCAACGTCCTGACTTTC. The whole variable domain, filled in from reference TRBV5-4 and TRBJ2-6, reads ETGVTQSPTHLIKTRGQQVTLRCSSQSGHNTVSWYQQALGQGPQFIFQYYREEENGRGNFPPRFSGLQFPNYSSELNVNALELDDSALYLCASTPSLAGANVLTFGAGSRLTVL.

The CDR3 here is CASSWSGSSYNEQFF. In DNA form, the CDR3 reads TGTGCCAGCAGCTGGAGCGGGAGCTCCTACAATGAGCAGTTCTTC. The chain recombines TRBV5-6 with TRBJ2-1; 8 bases are a match to TRBD2. Germline V lookup: CDR1 SGHDT, CDR2 YYEEEE. The CDR3 length is 15 residues. V was pared by 3 bases and J by 0 bases, with 2 bases of the junction left unmatched.

The sample holds a few counts of this clone. V and J are TRBV19 and TRBJ1-1; 8 bases fit TRBD1. The germline CDR1 and CDR2 sequences are LNHDA and SQIVND (reference sequence). J gave up 3 bases and V 10 bases, and 13 bases lay outside the gene matches. This CDR3 is built from 15 residues. The CDR3 spells CATQRRGRVDTEAFF. The CDR3 DNA is TGTGCCACCCAGCGCAGGGGGCGAGTTGACACTGAAGCTTTCTTT.

The chain is built from TRBV27 and TRBJ2-7, with D possibly TRBD1 on 5 matching bases. Germline assignment: CDR1 MNHEY and CDR2 SMNVEV (reference sequence). Trimming removed 3 bases at V and 2 bases at J, with 8 bases between. The CDR3 is 13 amino acids. This CDR3 reads CASSLTATYEQYF. CDR3 sequence (DNA): TGTGCCAGCAGTTTGACAGCTACCTACGAGCAGTACTTC.

This chain uses TRBV19 with TRBJ2-1; 14 bases line up with TRBD2. Trimming cost V 3 bases and J 9 bases; bases outside gene matches: 7. The CDR3 length is 16 residues. The germline gives CDR1 LNHDA, CDR2 SQIVND (reference sequence). The chain's CDR3 is CASSMSGLAGGSEQFF. The CDR3 nucleotides are TGTGCCAGTAGTATGAGCGGACTAGCGGGAGGAAGTGAGCAGTTCTTC.

This chain joins TRBV5-1 and TRBJ2-3; D remains unclear. The CDR3 is 14 residues long. Germline-derived CDR1 and CDR2 are SGHRS and YFSETQ. Trimming removed 5 bases at V and 4 bases at J, with 14 bases between. Here the CDR3 DNA reads TGCGCCAGCAGACTCTCCCCCTACGCAGATACGCAGTATTTT. Encoded protein: CASRLSPYADTQYF.

In this sample, this clone turned up once. The V and J genes are TRBV28 and TRBJ1-1, with D hard to call. V was cut by 3 bases and J by 5 bases, with 16 bases left in between. The length of the CDR3 is 15 residues. The germline gives CDR1 MDHEN, CDR2 SYDVKM. The CDR3 coding sequence is TGTGCCAGCAGTTTTTTGAGGGTCGGGGTTACTGAAGCTTTCTTT. It codes for CASSFLRVGVTEAFF.

The CDR3: CASSPRLGGRAVLGTDTQYF. CDR3 in DNA: TGTGCCAGCAGCCCCAGATTGGGCGGGAGGGCCGTATTAGGAACAGATACGCAGTATTTT. The chain uses TRBV13 and TRBJ2-3; 9 nucleotides agree with TRBD2. Unmatched junction bases numbered 21, after V lost 5 bases and J lost 3 bases. The germline gives CDR1 PRHDT, CDR2 FYEKMQ (reference sequence). CDR3 length equals 20 residues.

This rearrangement joins TRBV6-5 to TRBJ1-5, with D perhaps TRBD1 (5 bases). This CDR3 spans 15 amino acids. CDR1 and CDR2 (germline): MNHEY, SVGAGI. Trimming cost V 10 bases and J 0 bases, with 16 bases left between them. CDR3 in amino acids: CATEFGTGSNQPQHF. The CDR3 DNA is TGTGCCACGGAGTTCGGAACAGGTAGCAATCAGCCCCAGCATTTT.

The CDR3 region has the DNA TGTGCCAGCAGCAAAACACCCGGGGGACACCCGGGGGGGGAGACCCAGTACTTC. Translation gives CASSKTPGGHPGGETQYF. This chain joins TRBV21-1 and TRBJ2-5; the table's D call TRBD2 went unverified against the DNA. TRBV21-1 has pseudogene status. This CDR3 comprises 18 residues.

The chain combines TRBV28 with TRBJ1-1; perhaps TRBD1 as D (6 bases). Germline V gives CDR1 MDHEN, CDR2 SYDVKM. The CDR3 contains 12 residues. The V gene lost 6 bases and the J gene lost 4 bases, with 9 bases spanning the gap. CDR3 DNA sequence: TGTGCCAGCAGAAGGGGGAGCACTGAAGCTTTCTTT. Its protein product is CASRRGSTEAFF.

The chain is built from TRBV5-4 and TRBJ2-2, with D possibly TRBD2 on 6 matching bases. There are 15 residues in the CDR3. The V gene's germline CDR1 is SGHNT and CDR2 YYREEE (reference sequence). V lost 4 bases, J lost 0 bases, and 10 bases lay in between. The DNA of the CDR3 is TGTGCCAGCAGCCGGGACTCCACGAACACCGGGGAGCTGTTTTTT. Residues: CASSRDSTNTGELFF.

V gene TRBV19 combines with J gene TRBJ2-3; D is possibly TRBD2 (6 bases). There are 16 residues in the CDR3. Germline V gives CDR1 LNHDA, CDR2 SQIVND (reference sequence). V was pared by 4 bases and J by 9 bases, with 23 bases between. CDR3 nucleotide sequence: TGTGCCAGTAGTACAATGCGGACTGGAGGGGCCGTGACGCAGTATTTT. Translating gives CASSTMRTGGAVTQYF.